The 20 T cell receptor beta chains below all came from one sample that was sequenced in a study of blood T cell repertoires in COVID-19. The method was immunoSEQ multiplex PCR; TCRdb's version includes in-frame clones alone and lacks a portion of them. The sample has some 320,000 clones; around 90% are singletons. Material: PBMCs or T cells enriched from blood (not recorded which). The receptors here all came from a man in his fifties or sixties who had recovered from COVID-19.

This clone turned up a few times. This chain links TRBV4-1 with TRBJ1-5; unclear D gene. Germline values: CDR1 MGHRA, CDR2 YSYEKL. The CDR3 extends over 14 amino acids. Trimming removed 1 base at V and 9 bases at J, with 13 bases between. The CDR3 DNA reads TGCGCCAGCAGCCAAGGGCCCCGAGAGCGGCCCCAGCATTTT. Translated: CASSQGPRERPQHF.

J is TRBJ2-3 and V is TRBV4-1; 7 bases map to TRBD2. CDR3 length: 15 amino acids. From germline, CDR1 is MGHRA and CDR2 YSYEKL. V trimming: 0 bases; J trimming: 5 bases; junction bases outside the gene matches: 5. CDR3 bases: TGCGCCAGCAGCCAAGATAGGGCTAGCGGAGATACGCAGTATTTT. Its protein product is CASSQDRASGDTQYF.

The chain combines TRBV2 with TRBJ1-3; no reliable D call. V lost 10 bases and J 0 bases, leaving 4 bases between the germline ends. The CDR3 covers 11 residues. In germline, CDR1 is SNHLY, CDR2 FYNNEI. Written as DNA, the CDR3 is TGTGCCACCCGCTCTGGAAACACCATATATTTT. Translation: CATRSGNTIYF.

For the CDR3, the DNA is TGTGCCAGCAGCCCAGGGAATCAGCCCCAGCATTTT. Its protein product is CASSPGNQPQHF. V usage is TRBV7-9 and J usage is TRBJ1-5, with a weak D call TRBD1 (5 bases). V lost 5 bases to trimming and J lost 4 bases, with 6 bases between them. CDR1 and CDR2 (germline): SEHNR, FQNEAQ (reference sequence). The CDR3 has 12 amino acids. Supplemented by reference TRBV7-9 and TRBJ1-5, the full variable domain reads DTGVSQNPRHKITKRGQNVTFRCDPISEHNRLYWYRQTLGQGPEFLTYFQNEAQLEKSRLLSDRFSAERPKGSFSTLEIQRTEQGDSAMYLCASSPGNQPQHFGDGTRLSIL.

This clone has a handful of counts. This rearrangement joins TRBV5-8 to TRBJ1-5; no definite D call. Trimming removed 0 bases from V and 4 bases from J, with 11 bases in between. Germline-derived CDR1 and CDR2 are SGHTS and YDEGEE. The CDR3 is made up of 15 amino acids. DNA for the CDR3: TGTGCCAGCAGCTTGGGGGAGAGCTCAAATCAGCCCCAGCATTTT. Its protein is CASSLGESSNQPQHF.

Only one count was recorded for this clone. The chain has TRBV29-1 and TRBJ1-2; possibly TRBD1 for D (6 bases). The length of the CDR3 is 13 residues. Trimming left V 8 bases short and J 6 bases short, with 19 bases between. Germline V gene lookup returns CDR1 SQVTM and CDR2 ANQGSEA. CDR3 region: CSTSTGGQDGYTF. DNA for the CDR3: TGCAGCACCTCGACAGGAGGTCAGGATGGCTACACCTTC.

The CDR3 loop is CASSDGTGFGNTIYF. Here the CDR3 DNA reads TGTGCCAGCAGTGACGGGACAGGGTTTGGAAACACCATATATTTT. This chain links TRBV2 with TRBJ1-3; TRBD1 matches at 9 bases. V was pared by 3 bases and J by 3 bases, with 3 bases of the junction left unmatched. This CDR3 has 15 residues. Germline loops: CDR1 SNHLY, CDR2 FYNNEI.

The J gene is TRBJ1-6, the V gene TRBV24-1; no clear D gene. The ends were cut back, 0 bases at V and 4 bases at J, with 6 bases in the middle. The CDR3 has 15 amino acids. Germline values: CDR1 KGHDR, CDR2 SFDVKD. The CDR3 sequence: CATSDLPEYNSPLHF. Here the CDR3 DNA reads TGTGCCACCAGTGATTTGCCGGAGTATAATTCACCCCTCCACTTT.

The chain joins TRBV10-3 to TRBJ1-5, with D tentatively TRBD1 (5 bases). From germline, CDR1 is ENHRY and CDR2 SYGVKD. The CDR3 totals 13 residues. Trimming pared 10 bases from V and 1 base from J, leaving 11 bases between. The CDR3 DNA sequence: TGTGCCACCACAGGATCGAGCAATCAGCCCCAGCATTTT. Protein sequence: CATTGSSNQPQHF.

This clone was seen a single time. The V gene is TRBV19, the J gene TRBJ1-5; the D is unclear. Per germline, CDR1 LNHDA and CDR2 SQIVND (reference sequence). The ends were cut back, 3 bases at V and 7 bases at J, with 7 bases in the middle. This CDR3 is built from 12 residues. CDR3 region: CASSIGLQPQHF. The DNA for the CDR3 is TGTGCCAGTAGTATCGGACTACAGCCCCAGCATTTT. Filled out from reference TRBV19 and TRBJ1-5, the complete variable domain reads DGGITQSPKYLFRKEGQNVTLSCEQNLNHDAMYWYRQDPGQGLRLIYYSQIVNDFQKGDIAEGYSVSREKKESFPLTVTSAQKNPTAFYLCASSIGLQPQHFGDGTRLSIL.

The chain uses TRBV7-6 and TRBJ2-3, with 8 bases fitting TRBD2. Per germline, CDR1 SGHVS and CDR2 FNYEAQ. V was pared by 5 bases and J by 1 base, with 11 bases of the junction left unmatched. CDR3 size: 17 residues. The CDR3 DNA sequence: TGTGCCAGCAGCCGATTCCTAGGAGCGGGAGGCACAGATACGCAGTATTTT. This encodes CASSRFLGAGGTDTQYF.

The rearrangement links TRBV18 to TRBJ2-3; 10 bases are shared with TRBD2. V gave up 0 bases and J gave up 3 bases; unmatched junction bases: 6. Germline V CDR1 and CDR2: KGHSH, LQKENI. The CDR3 is 17 amino acids. CDR3: CASSPPILAGETDTQYF. DNA of the CDR3: TGTGCCAGCTCACCACCGATCCTAGCGGGGGAAACAGATACGCAGTATTTT.

J is TRBJ2-1 and V is TRBV7-8; D might be TRBD2 (6 bases). Germline V lookup: CDR1 SGHVS, CDR2 FQNEAQ. The V gene lost 1 base and the J gene lost 6 bases, with 16 bases spanning the gap. This CDR3 spans 16 amino acids. CDR3 bases: TGTGCCAGCAGCTTAGATGACCGAGGAGGGGCCAATGAGCAGTTCTTC. This translates into CASSLDDRGGANEQFF. Based on the CDR3 plus reference TRBV7-8 and TRBJ2-1, the full variable domain is GAGVSQSPRYKVAKRGQDVALRCDPISGHVSLFWYQQALGQGPEFLTYFQNEAQLDKSGLPSDRFFAERPEGSVSTLKIQRTQQEDSAVYLCASSLDDRGGANEQFFGPGTRLTVL.

The chain couples TRBV12-3 or TRBV12-4 to TRBJ2-5; 7 nucleotides agree with TRBD2. The CDR3 runs to 13 residues. The ends lost 6 bases at V and 7 bases at J; junction bases unmatched: 8. CDR3 amino acids: CASSRGGDGTQYF. CDR3 DNA sequence: TGTGCCAGCAGCCGCGGGGGAGACGGGACCCAGTACTTC.

In this sample, this clone turned up once. V is TRBV5-5 and J is TRBJ1-2, with 7 bases identical to TRBD1. Germline values: CDR1 SGHKS, CDR2 YYEKEE (reference sequence). The CDR3 extends over 18 amino acids. Losses at the gene ends were 0 bases for V and 5 bases for J; bases not matched to a gene: 16. CDR3 bases: TGTGCCAGCAGCTTGGATTTCGCGACAGGGCCTGAGGTATATGGCTACACCTTC. Residues: CASSLDFATGPEVYGYTF.

The chain combines TRBV19 with TRBJ1-4; 7 bases align to TRBD1. This CDR3 spans 16 amino acids. V gave up 0 bases and J gave up 3 bases; unmatched junction bases: 4. Germline-derived CDR1 and CDR2 are LNHDA and SQIVND (reference sequence). The CDR3 sequence: CASSIDRQGPNEKLFF. The CDR3, as DNA: TGTGCCAGTAGTATAGACAGACAGGGACCTAATGAAAAACTGTTTTTT.

The sample holds many counts of this clone. The chain recombines TRBV19 with TRBJ2-2; D gene ambiguous. In germline, CDR1 is LNHDA, CDR2 SQIVND (reference sequence). CDR3 length: 13 residues. Deletions cut 4 bases from V and 0 bases from J, with 3 bases between. The CDR3 region has the DNA TGTGCCAGTAGTAGTACGAACACCGGGGAGCTGTTTTTT. Translation: CASSSTNTGELFF.

The chain couples TRBV15 to TRBJ1-2; D not resolved. This CDR3 is 16 amino acids long. V dropped 0 bases and J dropped 8 bases, with 19 bases sitting between them. From germline, CDR1 is LNHNV and CDR2 YYDKDF (reference sequence). The CDR3 DNA follows: TGTGCCACCAGCAGAGAGCGAAACAGCCCCCAGAGCGGCTACACCTTC. Its protein is CATSRERNSPQSGYTF.

The V call is TRBV5-4, the J call TRBJ1-4; TRBD1 might be the D (5 bases). V was cut by 1 base and J by 1 base, with 14 bases left in between. Germline V gene sequence: CDR1 SGHNT, CDR2 YYREEE (reference sequence). The CDR3 length is 17 residues. The CDR3, as DNA: TGTGCCAGCAGCTTGCTTGGGAGGGGATTAACTAATGAAAAACTGTTTTTT. Translation gives CASSLLGRGLTNEKLFF.

To note about this clone: Other DNA variants within this sample encode the same CDR3. The rearrangement uses TRBV18 and TRBJ1-2; 8 bases agree with TRBD1. V shed 3 bases and J 1 base; nucleotides not matched to a gene: 1. Germline CDR1 is KGHSH and CDR2 is LQKENI. CDR3 length equals 14 residues. In nucleotides, the CDR3 is TGTGCCAGCTCACCGGACAGGGATAACTATGGCTACACCTTC. Translation gives CASSPDRDNYGYTF.